These 25 T cell receptor beta chains share one sample of origin, sequenced in a study of blood T cell repertoires in COVID-19. Assay: immunoSEQ multiplex PCR; the TCRdb copy retains only in-frame clones and omits some. Of some 110,000 clones in the sample, around 83% were seen once. Material: peripheral blood. Receptors originate from an elderly woman with active or convalescent COVID-19.

The chain joins TRBV9 to TRBJ1-1, with no clear D. V lost 0 bases and J lost 5, with 14 bases in between. The germline V gene has CDR1 SGDLS and CDR2 YYNGEE. This CDR3 comprises 15 residues. CDR3 region: CASSVVSRGMTEAFF. The CDR3 nucleotides read TGTGCCAGCAGCGTAGTATCTCGGGGTATGACTGAAGCTTTCTTT.

J is TRBJ2-1 and V is TRBV7-2; tentatively, D is TRBD2 (5 bases). Per the germline V gene, CDR1 is SGHTA and CDR2 is FQGNSA. CDR3 length: 13 residues. V gave up 4 bases and J gave up 9 bases, with 13 bases separating them. The CDR3 nucleotides are TGTGCCAGCAGCTCTGAAGGACTGGGTGAGCAGTTCTTC. As protein: CASSSEGLGEQFF. Supplemented by reference TRBV7-2 and TRBJ2-1, the full variable domain reads GAGVSQSPSNKVTEKGKDVELRCDPISGHTALYWYRQSLGQGLEFLIYFQGNSAPDKSGLPSDRFSAERTGGSVSTLTIQRTQQEDSAVYLCASSSEGLGEQFFGPGTRLTVL.

The chain combines TRBV7-3 with TRBJ2-3, with D unresolved. This CDR3 comprises 14 residues. The germline V and J ends were trimmed by 5 bases and 6 bases, with 15 bases remaining between them. Germline values: CDR1 SGHTA, CDR2 FQGTGA. CDR3 protein: CASSLERSIDTQYF. CDR3 coding DNA: TGTGCCAGCAGCCTCGAGAGGTCGATTGATACGCAGTATTTT.

In this sample, this clone turned up a few times. V usage is TRBV7-9 and J usage is TRBJ2-7, with D unclear. This CDR3 region has 13 residues. Germline CDR1 reads SEHNR; CDR2 reads FQNEAQ (reference sequence). V gave up 1 base and J gave up 2 bases, with 6 bases separating them. The CDR3 bases are TGTGCCAGCAGCTTAGGGAGTACCTACGAGCAGTACTTC. It yields the protein CASSLGSTYEQYF.

This clone was observed a handful of times. This chain connects TRBV28 to TRBJ1-4; 10 positions match TRBD1. J gave up 10 bases and V 5 bases, and 10 bases lay outside the gene matches. Germline CDR1 is MDHEN and CDR2 is SYDVKM. The CDR3 is 15 residues long. CDR3 amino acids: CASSRTGTGEGKLFF. CDR3 bases: TGTGCCAGCAGTCGAACCGGGACAGGGGAGGGAAAACTGTTTTTT.

This chain uses TRBV28 with TRBJ2-7; TRBD1 aligns across 7 bases. With V trimmed by 4 bases and J by 6 bases, 9 bases remained unmatched. CDR3 length: 14 amino acids. The germline V gene has CDR1 MDHEN and CDR2 SYDVKM. This CDR3 is CASSWGTVSIEQYF. The CDR3, as DNA: TGTGCCAGCAGTTGGGGGACAGTTTCTATCGAGCAGTACTTC.

J is TRBJ1-5 and V is TRBV18; 9 bases agree with TRBD1. CDR3 length: 16 residues. CDR1 is KGHSH and CDR2 is LQKENI in the germline V gene. V shed 3 bases, J shed 3 bases, and the junction held 6 bases outside the gene matches. CDR3 DNA: TGTGCCAGCTCACCCTCGACAGGGGGGAACAATCAGCCCCAGCATTTT. This encodes CASSPSTGGNNQPQHF. The variable domain in full, with the rest retrieved from reference TRBV18 and TRBJ1-5, is NAGVMQNPRHLVRRRGQEARLRCSPMKGHSHVYWYRQLPEEGLKFMVYLQKENIIDESGMPKERFSAEFPKEGPSILRIQQVVRGDSAAYFCASSPSTGGNNQPQHFGDGTRLSIL.

CDR3 nucleotides: TGTGCCAGCAGACAGGGTTTGGATGGCTACACCTTC. Amino acid sequence: CASRQGLDGYTF. The rearrangement uses TRBV7-2 and TRBJ1-2, with D perhaps matching TRBD1 (6 bases). This CDR3 is 12 amino acids long. Germline values: CDR1 SGHTA, CDR2 FQGNSA. V was shortened by 6 bases and J by 6 bases, with 11 bases between the two germline ends.

The rearrangement uses TRBV3-1 (or the pseudogene TRBV3-2) and TRBJ2-5; 10 nucleotides align to TRBD2. CDR1 and CDR2 (germline): LGHDT, YNNKEL (reference sequence). V gave up 0 bases and J gave up 5 bases; unmatched junction bases: 9. The CDR3 loop spans 17 amino acids. This CDR3 is CASSQDLSGGARETQYF. The CDR3 nucleotides read TGTGCCAGCAGCCAAGATCTCAGCGGGGGGGCGCGGGAGACCCAGTACTTC.

This chain connects TRBV15 to TRBJ2-5, with 8 positions matching TRBD1. CDR3 length equals 13 residues. V gave up 3 bases and J gave up 5 bases; unmatched junction bases: 2. The V gene's germline CDR1 is LNHNV and CDR2 YYDKDF (reference sequence). The DNA of the CDR3 is TGTGCCACCAGCAGGGACAGGGAGGAGACCCAGTACTTC. Its protein product is CATSRDREETQYF.

The CDR3 spells CASNMGGGPNYEQYF. The DNA for the CDR3 is TGTGCCAGCAACATGGGAGGGGGGCCTAACTACGAGCAGTACTTC. This chain joins TRBV7-6 and TRBJ2-7, with D possibly matching TRBD2 (7 bases). The CDR3 extends over 15 amino acids. V shed 7 bases and J shed 3 bases, with 19 bases lying between them. The germline gives CDR1 SGHVS, CDR2 FNYEAQ.

The genes are TRBV19 and TRBJ1-2; tentatively, D is TRBD1 (5 bases). Germline values: CDR1 LNHDA, CDR2 SQIVND (reference sequence). The CDR3 sequence is 16 residues long. The V gene lost 2 bases and the J gene lost 0 bases, with 13 bases spanning the gap. This CDR3 is CASSIFRQKANYGYTF. The DNA for the CDR3 is TGTGCCAGTAGTATATTCAGACAGAAAGCTAACTATGGCTACACCTTC.

The chain links TRBV6-2 or TRBV6-3 to TRBJ2-1; possible D gene TRBD2, 7 bases. V was clipped by 6 bases and J by 5 bases, with 17 bases between them. Germline-derived CDR1 and CDR2 are MNHEY and SVGEGT. The CDR3 is 15 residues long. The CDR3 DNA is TGTGCCAGCAGCCCTGGGGGGGCCCGGAACAATGAGCAGTTCTTC. It yields the protein CASSPGGARNNEQFF.

This clone has a single count. This CDR3 reads CASSQVSQGFSGANVLTF. CDR3 sequence (DNA): TGCGCCAGCAGCCAAGTATCTCAGGGTTTCTCTGGGGCCAACGTCCTGACTTTC. The rearrangement uses TRBV4-3 and TRBJ2-6, with D possibly being TRBD1 (5 bases). Germline CDR1 LGHNA, CDR2 YSLEER. The CDR3 is made up of 18 amino acids. Trimming took 1 base from V and 0 from J, leaving 13 bases between them.

The J gene is TRBJ1-1, the V gene TRBV6-5, with TRBD1 as a possible D gene (6 bases). The CDR3 length is 15 residues. Trimming left V 5 bases short and J 3 bases short, with 16 bases between. CDR1 MNHEY and CDR2 SVGAGI come from the germline V gene. CDR3: CASSREIRGYTEAFF. DNA for the CDR3: TGTGCCAGCAGTAGGGAAATAAGGGGGTACACTGAAGCTTTCTTT.

The rearrangement links TRBV7-3 to TRBJ2-1; 8 bases align to TRBD1. The J segment lost 4 bases and the V segment lost 6 bases, leaving 14 bases of the junction unmatched. This CDR3 has 17 amino acids. The germline V gene has CDR1 SGHTA and CDR2 FQGTGA. The CDR3 sequence: CASSSSGGLVRYNEQFF. CDR3 nucleotides: TGTGCCAGCAGTTCCTCAGGGGGCTTGGTACGGTACAATGAGCAGTTCTTC.

J is TRBJ1-1 and V is TRBV5-6, with D tentatively TRBD1 (5 bases). The CDR3 consists of 15 residues. V was pared by 4 bases and J by 4 bases, with 17 bases between. CDR1 and CDR2 from the germline V gene are SGHDT and YYEEEE. This CDR3 reads CASSPRGGEGTEAFF. DNA for the CDR3: TGTGCCAGCAGCCCCCGGGGGGGGGAGGGCACTGAAGCTTTCTTT.

The V gene is TRBV6-5, the J gene TRBJ1-1; 12 bases map to TRBD1. V lost 6 bases, J lost 2 bases, and 4 bases stayed unmatched. There are 15 residues in the CDR3. Germline CDR1 is MNHEY and CDR2 is SVGAGI. This CDR3 is CASRGQGARNTEAFF. CDR3 in DNA: TGTGCCAGCAGGGGACAGGGGGCTCGAAACACTGAAGCTTTCTTT.

This clone was detected once. The chain employs TRBV7-2 and TRBJ2-5; 8 positions match TRBD1. V was pared by 5 bases and J by 4 bases, with 9 bases of the junction left unmatched. Germline-derived CDR1 and CDR2 are SGHTA and FQGNSA. CDR3 length equals 15 residues. In DNA, the CDR3 is TGTGCCAGCAGCCCCCGGACAGGGTCGAGAGAGACCCAGTACTTC. Amino acids: CASSPRTGSRETQYF.

The V and J genes are TRBV5-1 and TRBJ2-6; tentative D call: TRBD1 (6 bases). From germline, CDR1 is SGHRS and CDR2 YFSETQ. V dropped 1 base and J dropped 4 bases, with 9 bases sitting between them. The CDR3 covers 15 residues. The CDR3 coding sequence is TGCGCCAGCAGCTTGCAGGGGCGAGGGGCCAACGTCCTGACTTTC. As protein: CASSLQGRGANVLTF.

A single count supports this clone. The V gene is TRBV7-9, the J gene TRBJ1-6, with D possibly matching TRBD1 (5 bases). The germline V and J ends were trimmed by 5 bases and 7 bases, with 12 bases remaining between them. The CDR3 has 14 residues. From germline, CDR1 is SEHNR and CDR2 FQNEAQ (reference sequence). The CDR3 here is CASSPDSDNSPLHF. The CDR3 DNA is TGTGCCAGCAGCCCCGACAGTGACAATTCACCCCTCCACTTT.

The chain couples TRBV29-1 to TRBJ1-5; D possibly corresponds to TRBD1 (6 bases). Trimming took off 4 bases at V and 4 bases at J, with 11 bases between the two ends. Germline CDR1 SQVTM, CDR2 ANQGSEA. The CDR3 has 13 residues. The CDR3 region has the DNA TGCAGCGTTGCAACCCAGGGGAATCAGCCCCAGCATTTT. Its translation: CSVATQGNQPQHF.

The chain uses TRBV28 and TRBJ1-6; the match to TRBD1 covers 10 bases. The CDR3 is 14 amino acids. J lost 8 bases, V lost 7 bases, and 5 bases had no gene match. Germline values: CDR1 MDHEN, CDR2 SYDVKM. CDR3 nucleotides: TGTGCCAGCACCGCGACAGGGGGCGATTCACCCCTCCACTTT. This codes for CASTATGGDSPLHF.

A few counts support this clone. This chain links TRBV30 with TRBJ2-7, with unresolved D. Trimming removed 2 bases from V and 3 bases from J, with 5 bases in between. Germline CDR1 GTSNPN, CDR2 SVGIG (reference sequence). This CDR3 has 11 residues. CDR3 protein: CAWSPSYEQYF. For the CDR3, the DNA is TGTGCCTGGAGTCCTAGCTACGAGCAGTACTTC.

This clone was picked up many times. This rearrangement joins TRBV10-3 to TRBJ1-5; D might be TRBD1 (5 bases). Trimming took off 5 bases at V and 5 bases at J, with 10 bases between the two ends. CDR3 length equals 13 residues. CDR1 is ENHRY and CDR2 is SYGVKD in the germline V gene. The CDR3 DNA is TGTGCCATCAGTAACGGGGACTATCAGCCCCAGCATTTT. Its translation is CAISNGDYQPQHF.